In this sample, the clone carrying this TCR beta chain turned up once. Antigen: not known. This sample is part of a study of cytomegalovirus exposure and HLA in healthy donors. General study points: Common viral pathogens were later found to be apparently linked to several of the most significant clusters.

PCR used 60 Vbeta primers and 13 Jbeta primers. The assay was immunoSEQ multiplex PCR, and TCRdb's table has in-frame clones only and misses some. The repertoire consists of more than 95,000 clones, with approximately 17% occurring once and the leading ten covering roughly 2.7%. This TCR derives from a female donor in good health and CMV-seropositive. The sequenced material came from PBMCs.

The CDR3 DNA follows: TGTGCCAGCAGTTCGGGAGGCAGGCGCGGTGGCTACACCTTC. Translation gives CASSSGGRRGGYTF. The chain combines TRBV27 with TRBJ1-2, with D unresolved. Germline assignment: CDR1 MNHEY and CDR2 SMNVEV (reference sequence). The CDR3 totals 14 residues. V lost 4 bases and J 7 bases, leaving 16 bases between the germline ends.